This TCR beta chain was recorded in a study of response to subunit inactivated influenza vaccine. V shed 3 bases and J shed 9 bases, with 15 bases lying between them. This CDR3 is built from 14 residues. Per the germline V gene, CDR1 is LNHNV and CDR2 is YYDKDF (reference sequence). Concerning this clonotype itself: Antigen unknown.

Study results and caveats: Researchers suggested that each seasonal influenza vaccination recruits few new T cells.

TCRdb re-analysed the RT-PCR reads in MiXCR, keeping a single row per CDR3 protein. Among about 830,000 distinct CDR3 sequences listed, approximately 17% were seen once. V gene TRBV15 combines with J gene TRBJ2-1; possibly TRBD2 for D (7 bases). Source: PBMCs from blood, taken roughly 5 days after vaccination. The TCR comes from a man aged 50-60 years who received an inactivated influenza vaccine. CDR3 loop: CATSSPAGEGEQFF. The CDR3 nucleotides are TGTGCCACCAGCAGTCCGGCAGGGGAGGGTGAGCAGTTCTTC.